Each of the 13 T cell receptor beta chains below was sequenced from the same sample in a study of immune evolution from preneoplasia to lung adenocarcinoma. Generated by immunoSEQ multiplex PCR, the TCRdb table keeps only in-frame clones and is missing some. The sample holds 25,000 to 30,000 clones, just under 75% seen once. The sample comprised FFPE invasive lung adenocarcinoma tissue. These TCRs come from a person between 60 and 70 years old with invasive lung adenocarcinoma. Some clones in this sample may be carry-over from other donors' samples.

The chain has TRBV2 and TRBJ2-7; tentatively, D is TRBD1 (5 bases). This CDR3 region has 14 residues. Looked up from germline, CDR1 is SNHLY and CDR2 is FYNNEI. V lost 3 bases and J 1 base, leaving 10 bases between the germline ends. The CDR3 protein is CASSDPTDSYEQYF. The CDR3 coding sequence is TGTGCCAGCAGTGACCCGACAGATTCCTACGAGCAGTACTTC.

The chain couples TRBV19 to TRBJ1-4, with D possibly being TRBD1 (6 bases). This CDR3 is 13 amino acids long. Germline lookup yields CDR1 LNHDA and CDR2 SQIVND (reference sequence). Trimming took off 11 bases at V and 6 bases at J, with 16 bases between the two ends. CDR3 DNA: TGTGCCTCGGCCGGAAACAGGGATGAAAAACTGTTTTTT. Translation: CASAGNRDEKLFF. The full variable domain, rest sourced from reference TRBV19 and TRBJ1-4, is DGGITQSPKYLFRKEGQNVTLSCEQNLNHDAMYWYRQDPGQGLRLIYYSQIVNDFQKGDIAEGYSVSREKKESFPLTVTSAQKNPTAFYLCASAGNRDEKLFFGSGTQLSVL.

The chain uses TRBV7-6 and TRBJ1-5; no definite D call. The length of the CDR3 is 14 residues. Germline CDR1 is SGHVS and CDR2 is FNYEAQ. The V and J ends lost 1 base and 4 bases respectively, with 8 bases between them. The chain's CDR3 is CASSLGTVNQPQHF. The CDR3 region has the DNA TGTGCCAGCAGCTTAGGGACGGTTAATCAGCCCCAGCATTTT.

The chain couples TRBV18 to TRBJ1-5, with a tentative D call TRBD1 (6 bases). The CDR3 runs to 16 residues. Trimming removed 0 bases at V and 2 bases at J, with 11 bases between. Germline V gene lookup returns CDR1 KGHSH and CDR2 LQKENI. CDR3 sequence: CASSPPAGVGNQPQHF. CDR3 DNA: TGTGCCAGCTCACCACCGGCAGGGGTGGGCAATCAGCCCCAGCATTTT. The entire variable domain, with the rest obtained from reference TRBV18 and TRBJ1-5, is as follows: NAGVMQNPRHLVRRRGQEARLRCSPMKGHSHVYWYRQLPEEGLKFMVYLQKENIIDESGMPKERFSAEFPKEGPSILRIQQVVRGDSAAYFCASSPPAGVGNQPQHFGDGTRLSIL.

The chain joins TRBV7-3 to TRBJ2-2, with D maybe TRBD1 (6 bases). Germline V gives CDR1 SGHTA, CDR2 FQGTGA. The V and J ends lost 4 bases and 1 base respectively, with 13 bases between them. CDR3 length equals 16 residues. The CDR3 sequence: CASSSWGTQNTGELFF. In nucleotides, the CDR3 is TGTGCCAGCAGCTCCTGGGGGACACAGAACACCGGGGAGCTGTTTTTT.

The DNA of the CDR3 is TGCGCCAGCAGCCAAATACGGACAGGGGGCAACTATGGCTACACCTTC. This encodes CASSQIRTGGNYGYTF. The rearrangement links TRBV4-1 to TRBJ1-2, with 11 nucleotides matching TRBD1. With V trimmed by 2 bases and J by 2 bases, 4 bases remained unmatched. Per the germline V gene, CDR1 is MGHRA and CDR2 is YSYEKL. This CDR3 is built from 16 residues.

The chain joins TRBV4-1 to TRBJ1-5; D uncertain. CDR1 and CDR2 from the germline V gene are MGHRA and YSYEKL. The V end lost 0 bases, the J end lost 6 bases, and 6 bases lay between the germline ends. The CDR3 loop spans 13 amino acids. The CDR3 coding sequence is TGCGCCAGCAGCCAAGATGTCACTCAGCCCCAGCATTTT. Its protein is CASSQDVTQPQHF.

V and J are TRBV11-2 and TRBJ2-7; 7 nucleotides line up with TRBD1. The V gene's germline CDR1 is SGHAT and CDR2 FQNNGV. This CDR3 comprises 13 residues. Unmatched junction bases numbered 3, after V lost 0 bases and J lost 7 bases. The CDR3 bases are TGTGCCAGCAGCTTAGAAAGGGGGCGGGAGCAGTACTTC. Amino acids: CASSLERGREQYF. The variable domain in full, with the rest retrieved from reference TRBV11-2 and TRBJ2-7, is EAGVAQSPRYKIIEKRQSVAFWCNPISGHATLYWYQQILGQGPKLLIQFQNNGVVDDSQLPKDRFSAERLKGVDSTLKIQPAKLEDSAVYLCASSLERGREQYFGPGTRLTVT.

The V and J genes are TRBV14 and TRBJ2-7; 15 bases line up with TRBD2. The germline V gene encodes CDR1 SGHDN and CDR2 FVKESK. J lost 8 bases, V lost 4 bases, and 9 bases had no gene match. CDR3 length: 16 residues. The CDR3 reads CASSPQPGLAGGKQYF. Written as DNA, the CDR3 is TGTGCCAGCAGCCCACAACCGGGACTAGCGGGAGGCAAGCAGTACTTC.

The gene calls are TRBV29-1 and TRBJ2-7, with D tentatively TRBD1 (6 bases). The ends were cut back, 6 bases at V and 2 bases at J, with 11 bases in the middle. In germline, CDR1 is SQVTM, CDR2 ANQGSEA. The CDR3 extends over 12 amino acids. In DNA form, the CDR3 reads TGCAGCGTGGCACGGACAGCCTACGAGCAGTACTTC. It yields the protein CSVARTAYEQYF.

This chain connects TRBV10-3 to TRBJ2-2, with no clear D. There are 15 residues in the CDR3. With 3 bases removed from V and 6 bases from J, the gap between germline ends came to 14 bases. Germline V CDR1 and CDR2: ENHRY, SYGVKD. The CDR3 nucleotides are TGTGCCATCAGTGAACCGACCGATTTGTCCGGGGAGCTGTTTTTT. This translates into CAISEPTDLSGELFF.

The chain employs TRBV7-9 and TRBJ2-3, with D unresolved. The V gene lost 0 bases and the J gene lost 6 bases, with 7 bases spanning the gap. Germline V CDR1 and CDR2: SEHNR, FQNEAQ (reference sequence). CDR3 length equals 13 residues. The CDR3 is CASSLAGSDTQYF. DNA of the CDR3: TGTGCCAGCAGCTTAGCAGGGTCTGATACGCAGTATTTT.

The chain recombines TRBV2 with TRBJ2-1; D call uncertain. CDR3 length: 12 amino acids. Per germline, CDR1 SNHLY and CDR2 FYNNEI. V gave up 5 bases and J gave up 7 bases, with 9 bases separating them. The CDR3, as DNA: TGTGCCAGCAGTATAGCCGGAAATGAGCAGTTCTTC. Translated: CASSIAGNEQFF.